This is a list of T cell receptor beta chains from one sample in a study of blood T cell repertoires in COVID-19. Using immunoSEQ multiplex PCR, the repertoire was profiled, and TCRdb retains in-frame clones only, with some absent. The top ten hold about 20% of the sample, which has tens of thousands of clones, approximately 80% seen once. Sequenced input: peripheral blood. The receptors derive from a man aged 25 to 40 with COVID-19, enrolled during active disease. Both conserved end residues are part of each CDR3. The D gene is left open where the match is weak. Rows may omit the clone size; those that give it use once, few, many or a size class.

d_gene,abundance,v_gene,j_gene,CDR3nt,CDR3aa
-,-,TRBV27,TRBJ2-7,TGTGCCAGCAGCACCGGTGCCTTGATCCGCGAGCAGTACTTC,CASSTGALIREQYF
-,-,TRBV3-1/TRBV3-2,TRBJ2-2,TGTGCCAGCGGGGGGGCTATTAACACCGGGGAGCTGTTTTTT,CASGGAINTGELFF
TRBD2,-,TRBV9,TRBJ2-3,TGTGCCAGCAGCGACCCCAGCGGGGGGAAAGATACGCAGTATTTT,CASSDPSGGKDTQYF
TRBD1,-,TRBV7-6,TRBJ1-4,TGTGCCAGCGCAGTCGGGACAGGGTTTACTAATGAAAAACTGTTTTTT,CASAVGTGFTNEKLFF
TRBD1,-,TRBV27,TRBJ2-1,TGTGCCAGCAGTACCCACACCCGGGACAGTCTCCTCTTC,CASSTHTRDSLLF
TRBD1,-,TRBV19,TRBJ2-3,TGTGCCAGTAGTATGAACAGGGGGTACACAGATACGCAGTATTTT,CASSMNRGYTDTQYF
TRBD2,-,TRBV6-5,TRBJ2-1,TGTGCCAGCAGTCCAACTAGCGGGTCCTACAATGAGCAGTTCTTC,CASSPTSGSYNEQFF
TRBD2,once,TRBV3-1/TRBV3-2,TRBJ2-1,TGTGCCAGCAGCCAAGCGGGACTAGCGGGGCCCGACTCCTACAATGAGCAGTTCTTC,CASSQAGLAGPDSYNEQFF
TRBD2,once,TRBV28,TRBJ2-2,TGTGCCAGCAGTTTACGGGAGGTGGTTACCGGGGAGCTGTTTTTT,CASSLREVVTGELFF
-,-,TRBV7-2,TRBJ2-3,TGTGCCAGCAGCATCCAAACTAGCACAGATACGCAGTATTTT,CASSIQTSTDTQYF
-,-,TRBV6-5,TRBJ1-4,TGTGCCAGCAACCCAGGGAGGAGGGAAAAACTGTTTTTT,CASNPGRREKLFF
TRBD2,-,TRBV27,TRBJ2-7,TGTGCCAGCGAGTCCACTAGCGGATATTCCTACGAGCAGTACTTC,CASESTSGYSYEQYF
TRBD1,-,TRBV14,TRBJ2-5,TGTGCCAGCAGCCAAGGCCTCGGCCGGGGACAGGGCGATGGAGAGACCCAGTACTTC,CASSQGLGRGQGDGETQYF
TRBD1,-,TRBV5-5,TRBJ1-1,TGTGCCAGCAGCTTGGCCGGGGGACAGGGGGCTCAGGCTTTCTTT,CASSLAGGQGAQAFF
-,few,TRBV19,TRBJ1-5,TGTGCCAGTAGTATGCCCCGGCAGCATTTT,CASSMPRQHF
TRBD2,-,TRBV5-1,TRBJ2-5,TGCGCCAGCAGCTTGGGCGGGGGAGAGTACGAGACCCAGTACTTC,CASSLGGGEYETQYF
-,-,TRBV9,TRBJ1-2,TGTGCCAGCAGCGTAGATGGGAGCCCCAACTATGGCTACACCTTC,CASSVDGSPNYGYTF
-,-,TRBV5-6,TRBJ1-4,TGTGCCAGCAGCTTGGTCACAGGGGAAAAACTGTTTTTT,CASSLVTGEKLFF
TRBD1,-,TRBV20-1,TRBJ2-3,TGCAGTGCCCCGGGACAGGTGGAGCAGTATTTT,CSAPGQVEQYF
-,-,TRBV27,TRBJ1-1,TGTGCCAGCAGGCTCAGGGGAAGCGCTGAAGCTTTCTTT,CASRLRGSAEAFF
-,few,TRBV19,TRBJ1-1,TGTGCCAGTAGCCCCAGGCTAAACACTGAAGCTTTCTTT,CASSPRLNTEAFF
-,-,TRBV12-5,TRBJ1-1,TGTGCTAGTGGTTTACCAGAACAGGCTAACACTGAAGCTTTCTTT,CASGLPEQANTEAFF
-,-,TRBV19,TRBJ1-5,TGTGCCAGTAGTATTCTGGAAGGGGCCCATCAGCCCCAGCATTTT,CASSILEGAHQPQHF
TRBD2,-,TRBV19,TRBJ2-1,TGTGCCAGTATAGGGGCTAGCGGGGGGGCCTATGGCTCCTACAATGAGCAGTTCTTC,CASIGASGGAYGSYNEQFF
-,-,TRBV7-2,TRBJ2-7,TGTGCCAGCAGCTTGAGCGGAGGACCGAACGGGTGGGCCTACGAGCAGTACTTC,CASSLSGGPNGWAYEQYF
TRBD1,medium-sized,TRBV28,TRBJ1-2,TGTGCCAGCAGTTTGGAAGGTAACACAGGGGTACCAAATGGCTACACCTTC,CASSLEGNTGVPNGYTF
TRBD2,-,TRBV24-1,TRBJ2-1,TGTGCCACCAGTGAACCGGGACTAGACTACAATGAGCAGTTCTTC,CATSEPGLDYNEQFF
TRBD2,-,TRBV7-2,TRBJ2-7,TGTGCCAGCAGCTTCGATGGACTAGGGAGCTCCTACGAGCAGTACTTC,CASSFDGLGSSYEQYF